This T cell receptor beta chain was recovered during a study of T-cell reconstitution after alpha-beta-depleted transplantation in children. General study results and limits: The origin of alpha-beta T cells about two months after transplant was reportedly several hundred expanded graft clones. There were some patients whose high TCRbeta diversity at day 60 came from surviving recipient T cells and thymic progenitors. T-cell counts and diversity were attributed mostly to newly produced T cells one year after transplant.

Trimming pared 5 bases from V and 8 bases from J, leaving 12 bases between. CDR1 LGHDT and CDR2 YNNKEL come from the germline V gene (reference sequence). The CDR3 contains 12 residues. In this sample, this clonotype turned up a few times. Its target is unknown. TCRbeta library preparation incorporated unique molecular identifiers. MiXCR, run by TCRdb on the PCR reads, gives a single entry per CDR3 protein. Found here are around 300,000 distinct CDR3 sequences, 6.5% to 9% of them singletons; the top ten hold approximately 8.2%. The sample in question was peripheral blood, obtained 360 days after TCRalphabeta/CD19-depleted stem cell transplant. This TCR was sampled from a female patient aged 2-9 years who had a stem cell transplant for Fanconi anemia, so the T cells may come from the graft donor. The gene calls are TRBV3-1 and TRBJ1-2; D not certain. The CDR3 is CASSAFDGGYTF. CDR3 coding DNA: TGTGCCAGCAGCGCTTTTGACGGCGGCTACACCTTC.